Listed below are T cell receptor beta chains from one sample, sequenced in a study of blood T cells in healthy people across ages. TCRdb itself ran the 5' RACE reads through MiXCR, one entry per CDR3 protein. The sample comprises about 720,000 distinct CDR3 sequences, roughly 20% of which are singletons, and around 21% rests with the top ten. The sample taken for sequencing was blood. Source of these receptors: a man between 65 and 85 years old in good health. The CDR3 runs from the conserved cysteine through the conserved F or W. A D gene is named only where the DNA matches it firmly. Rows may omit the clone size; those that give it use once, few, many or a size class.

TRBJ1-1 | NA | TRBV15 | few | TGTGCCACCAGCAGAGGAGCAGGACCAATGAACACTGAAGCTTTCTTT | CATSRGAGPMNTEAFF
TRBJ2-3 | TRBD2 | TRBV18 | few | TGTGCCAGCTCACGCGCGACTAGCGGGTTCGGAGATACGCAGTATTTT | CASSRATSGFGDTQYF
TRBJ2-1 | TRBD2 | TRBV6-6 | NA | TGTGCCAGCAGATCGGGACTAGCGGAGAACAATGAGCAGCTCTTC | CASRSGLAENNEQLF
TRBJ1-4 | NA | TRBV7-8 | few | TGTGCCAGCAGCTTACGAGAAGCGGGGGAAAAACTGTTTTTT | CASSLREAGEKLFF
TRBJ2-2 | TRBD1 | TRBV20-1 | NA | TGCAGTGCTTCGACAGGGTACACCGGGGAGCTGTTTTTT | CSASTGYTGELFF
TRBJ2-4 | NA | TRBV12-3/TRBV12-4 | NA | TGTGCCAGCAGAGGTGGAAGCAAAAACATTCAGTACTTC | CASRGGSKNIQYF
TRBJ2-7 | TRBD1 | TRBV12-3/TRBV12-4 | NA | TGTGCCAGCAGTTCCTCACCGGGACAGACCTACGAGCAGTACTTC | CASSSSPGQTYEQYF
TRBJ1-3 | NA | TRBV11-1 | NA | TGTGCCAGCAGCAGGGCGACGCGAGTGGCTGGAAACACCATATATTTT | CASSRATRVAGNTIYF
TRBJ1-1 | NA | TRBV20-1 | few | TGCAGTGCCCTCAGACACACTGAAGCTTTCTTT | CSALRHTEAFF
TRBJ1-2 | TRBD1 | TRBV7-2 | few | TGTGCCAGCAGCTTTTCAGGGGGCACCCCTAACTATGGCTACACCTTC | CASSFSGGTPNYGYTF